This record concerns one T cell receptor (beta chain) sequence. Original data processing: Reference gene primers were amplified, and this amplification served to estimate nucleated cell counts. Assay: immunoSEQ multiplex PCR; the TCRdb copy retains only in-frame clones and omits some. The D gene and trimming were derived from the DNA, and the V and J assignments and clone size from that table. The sample has about 290,000 clones, roughly 89% seen once; the top ten hold approximately 4.2%. The V segment lost 4 bases and the J segment 2 bases; nucleotides outside the gene matches: 5. The CDR3 spans 15 residues. Germline values: CDR1 LGHDT, CDR2 YNNKEL (reference sequence). This specimen comes from a study of blood T cell repertoires in COVID-19. Study summary: Collection of acute and convalescent COVID-19 samples took place in the United States, Italy and Spain. T cells, B-cell-depleted T cells, or PBMCs provided the cDNA or gDNA that served as material.

Sequenced sample: peripheral blood. The sequence was collected from a man between 40 and 49 years old with acute or convalescent COVID-19. V and J are TRBV3-1 (or the pseudogene TRBV3-2) and TRBJ1-2; TRBD1 agrees at 9 bases. The CDR3 region is CASSRWTGENYGYTF. CDR3 nucleotide sequence: TGTGCCAGCAGCCGATGGACAGGGGAGAACTATGGCTACACCTTC.